This TCR beta chain was obtained from a study of regulatory T cells in long-lasting Graves disease. This clonotype appeared many times. Its cognate antigen is unknown. The CDR3 covers 14 residues. V lost 5 bases and J lost 5, with 15 bases in between. CDR1 is SNHLY, CDR2 FYNNEI, per germline. CDR3 regions were amplified by Arm-PCR using iRepertoire HTBI primers to build TCR beta libraries. From the multiplex PCR reads, TCRdb called clonotypes with MiXCR, one entry per CDR3 protein. The profile shows hundreds of thousands of distinct CDR3 sequences, 15% of them singletons. Time point specified: newly diagnosed GD, antithyroid drugs for less than 3 months. PBMCs were the source of the RNA used for TCR sequencing. Whole-study findings and limits: Persistent Graves' patients showed a TCR diversity that was lower than that of newly diagnosed ones. Persistent disease favored TRBV28, TRBJ1-2 and TRBJ2-5.

These same records also appear under a second study, on T cells in Graves' hyperthyroidism and ophthalmopathy.

The source was peripheral blood mononuclear cells (PBMCs), collected at new diagnosis, from a patient treated with antithyroid drugs. The origin of this receptor is a middle-aged woman with Graves disease. This chain connects TRBV2 to TRBJ2-5; tentative D call: TRBD2 (6 bases). In nucleotides, the CDR3 is TGTGCCAGCAGTTTTAACGGGGGTCATGAGACCCAGTACTTC. It is translated as CASSFNGGHETQYF.